The sequence of this T cell receptor beta chain was determined in a study of memory CD4+ T cells and cytomegalovirus serostatus (dated by TCRdb to about 2019). Describing the broader study: The cohort comprised roughly 35 healthy Belgian adults, 9 CMV seropositive and some 24 CMV seronegative. To replicate a published TCR-based CMV serostatus classifier, the researchers sequenced the CD4+ memory TCRbeta repertoires of a Belgian cohort whose cytomegalovirus serostatus was known.

The paper's findings and limits, for the study overall: The original-framework classifier achieved a median bootstrapped AUC of roughly 0.95 with a 95% CI of 0.76-1.00 on the Belgian cohort. CMV serostatus prediction reached a median bootstrapped AUC of roughly 0.95 with the original framework and 0.9 to 0.93 with a US-trained random forest. The results were interpreted as suggesting that the CMV-associated TCR signature is mostly present in the CD4+ memory repertoire. Among the 150 to 200 previously reported CMV-associated TCRbeta sequences, 67 showed up in the CD4+ memory repertoires, with each one found in between one and five individuals. Unlike the original study, which covered naive and memory CD4+ and CD8+ populations, the Belgian study sequenced only CD4+CD45RO+ memory cells.

A FACSAria II was used to sort memory CD4+ T cells, defined as single viable CD3+CD4+CD8-CD45RO+ cells. CMV serostatus was assessed using a Roche Elecsys assay, by which serum IgG against CMV pp150, pp28, p38 and p52 was detected. After the samples were thawed, total CD4+ T cells were enriched through positive selection using CD4 magnetic microbeads. The samples came from a separate study whose specific focus was interrogating the CD4+ T cell memory repertoire. Peripheral blood mononuclear cells were isolated and cryopreserved according to standard operating procedures, and serum was kept at -80 degrees C. The staining relied on CD3-PerCP (BW264/56), CD4-APC (RPA-T4), CD45RO-PE (UCHT1) and CD8-Pacific Orange (3B5) antibodies, and Sytox blue was used to exclude non-viable cells. The Quick-DNA Microprep Kit was used to extract genomic DNA from the sorted cells. TCRbeta DNA was amplified with the immunoSEQ hsTCRbeta kit following the manufacturer's protocol. An Illumina MiSeq instrument was used to sequence the TCRbeta libraries. On the study's bioinformatics: Following removal of out-of-frame sequences, around 2.4 million distinct TCRbeta sequences were retained, with an average of roughly 70,000 per individual. Each individual was scored by the count of 150 or so previously reported CMV-associated TCRbeta sequences and the total productive distinct TCRbeta count. A beta-binomial model was reimplemented in Python, and random forests from scikit-learn, run with default parameters, were trained on data from the US cohort. Classifier performance on the Belgian cohort was reported as the median AUC with percentile confidence intervals calculated over 10,000 bootstrap iterations. The immuneACCESS repertoire file appears here via TCRdb, limited to in-frame rearrangements. These files lack a portion of the clones; in checked studies, under half of the deficit traces to unresolved V genes, and the cause of the others is not known. Clone size and the V and J calls come from that table; the DNA yielded D and trimming. The sample records 40,000 or so clones, over 60% of which are singletons. The ten most abundant clones make up approximately 1.2% of the sample.

Including cysteine and phenylalanine, the CDR3 has 16 amino acids. The sequence is cut down to CDR3 DNA, 48 bases in frame from base 1. Germline trimming amounts to 3 bases on V and 6 bases on J, with 8 as the count of junction bases outside the gene matches. The germline V gene yields MGHRA for CDR1 and YSYEKL for CDR2. A note on this clone: No cognate antigen has been identified for it. The sample holds no much larger clone one base away, and base qualities are not on file.

This TCR derives from an adult in good health and CMV-seronegative. The chain is assembled from TRBV4-1 and TRBJ1-5, and TRBD1 aligns with 10 junction nucleotides. Sequencing was done on a sample of memory CD4+ T cells from blood. The DNA sequence reads TGCGCCAGCAGCCAGATTGGGACAGGGGTGATTCAGCCCCAGCATTTT. The resulting protein is CASSQIGTGVIQPQHF.